The 9 T cell receptor beta chains given below trace back to one sample, sequenced in a study of T cell clonality in common variable immunodeficiency. The repertoire was sequenced with immunoSEQ multiplex PCR; TCRdb's copy has only in-frame clones and lacks some. This sample has 44,000 or so clones, each found more than once. Material for sequencing was peripheral blood mononuclear cells. The receptors derive from a person aged 18 to 75 in good health.

This clone showed up many times. Coverage ceases 3 residues before the CDR3 finishes, and the germline J gene fills in the end. The chain couples TRBV11-1 to TRBJ2-2, with D possibly TRBD2 on 6 matching bases. Germline CDR1 is SGHAT and CDR2 is FQDESV (reference sequence). V was shortened by 5 bases and J by 5 bases, with 15 bases between the two germline ends. CDR3 size: 15 residues. Partial CDR3 DNA: TGTGCCAGCAGCCTCTGGCGGGATGTAACCGGGGAG. Translation: CASSLWRDVTGE. The whole CDR3 is CASSLWRDVTGELFF. Filled out from reference TRBV11-1 and TRBJ2-2, the complete variable domain reads EAEVAQSPRYKITEKSQAVAFWCDPISGHATLYWYRQILGQGPELLVQFQDESVVDDSQLPKDRFSAERLKGVDSTLKIQPAELGDSAMYLCASSLWRDVTGELFFGEGSRLTVL.

This clone was counted at least ten times. The CDR3 extends 3 residues past the end of the read, so its final part is completed from the germline J gene. The V call is TRBV11-3, the J call TRBJ2-2, with TRBD1 matching over 7 bases. Germline CDR1 reads SGHNT; CDR2 reads YENEEA. V was clipped by 5 bases and J by 5 bases; unmatched bases: 8. The CDR3 spans 15 residues. The CDR3 DNA, read in part, is TGTGCCAGCAGCGTCCGGGACAGAGTGACCGGGGAG. It translates to CASSVRDRVTGE. The entire CDR3 is CASSVRDRVTGELFF.

Many counts were recorded for this clone. The CDR3 end is not reached by the read, which stops 3 residues before it; the germline J gene fills it in. The chain couples TRBV19 to TRBJ2-3; TRBD2 agrees at 9 bases. CDR1 is LNHDA and CDR2 is SQIVND in the germline V gene (reference sequence). The V and J ends lost 3 bases and 4 bases, in that order; junction bases with no gene match: 5. The CDR3 extends over 15 amino acids. The sequenced CDR3 bases are TGTGCCAGTAGTATCGTGAGCGGGGGGTCAGATACG. Its protein product is CASSIVSGGSDT. The complete CDR3 sequence is CASSIVSGGSDTQYF.

At least ten counts were recorded for this clone. The read gets to within 3 residues of the CDR3 end, and the germline J gene fills in the rest. This chain uses TRBV7-6 with TRBJ1-1; D unresolved. Trimming removed 2 bases at V and 1 base at J, with 11 bases between. This CDR3 has 15 residues. Germline V lookup: CDR1 SGHVS, CDR2 FNYEAQ. Partial CDR3 DNA: TGTGCCAGCAGCTTAAGGGCAGACACGAACACTGAA. This encodes CASSLRADTNTE. The CDR3 reads in full as CASSLRADTNTEAFF.

This clone was detected many times. Read coverage stops 3 residues before the CDR3 terminus; the germline J gene supplies the remainder. This rearrangement joins TRBV19 to TRBJ1-1; possibly TRBD1 for D (6 bases). The V gene's germline CDR1 is LNHDA and CDR2 SQIVND (reference sequence). This CDR3 has 17 amino acids. V shed 2 bases and J shed 0 bases, with 16 bases lying between them. CDR3 loop: CASSIRATGLMNTEAFF. Partial CDR3 DNA: TGTGCCAGTAGTATAAGGGCTACAGGGCTGATGAACACTGAA.

This clone was observed many times. The CDR3 is cut off 3 residues early in the read; its end comes from the germline J gene. The V gene is TRBV20-1, the J gene TRBJ2-1; 9 nucleotides match TRBD2. This CDR3 contains 14 residues. The V gene's germline CDR1 is DFQATT and CDR2 SNEGSKA (reference sequence). The junction had 5 bases not matched to a gene; V was cut back by 3 bases and J by 5 bases. CDR3 DNA, as far as it was read: TGCAGTGCTAGTGTAGCGGGAGTAGACAATGAG. This encodes CSASVAGVDNE. The complete CDR3 protein is CSASVAGVDNEQFF.

This clone has a count of ten or more. The CDR3 extends 3 residues past the end of the read, so its final part is completed from the germline J gene. The chain links TRBV7-2 to TRBJ2-7; tentative D call: TRBD2 (5 bases). Germline V CDR1 and CDR2: SGHTA, FQGNSA. The CDR3 contains 12 residues. V was pared by 4 bases and J by 6 bases, with 10 bases between. Incomplete CDR3 DNA: TGTGCCAGCAGCTCCCAGCGGACCGAG. Translating gives CASSSQRTE. The whole CDR3 sequence reads CASSSQRTEQYF.

This clone showed up many times. The read comes to an end 3 residues before the CDR3 does, leaving the germline J gene to fill in the end. The chain couples TRBV20-1 to TRBJ1-1; a weak D match, TRBD1 (5 bases). V lost 3 bases and J lost 6, with 11 bases in between. Germline CDR1 DFQATT, CDR2 SNEGSKA (reference sequence). The CDR3 sequence is 12 residues long. CDR3 region: CSASWWGSEAFF. The CDR3 DNA, read in part, is TGCAGTGCTAGTTGGTGGGGCTCTGAA.

This clone has ten or more counts. Sequencing ends 3 residues short of the CDR3 end; the germline J gene provides the rest. The chain joins TRBV19 to TRBJ2-7, with 10 positions matching TRBD1. J was trimmed by 5 bases and V by 5 bases; bases with no gene match: 6. This CDR3 contains 14 residues. CDR1 and CDR2 (germline): LNHDA, SQIVND (reference sequence). The CDR3 DNA, read in part, is TGTGCCAGTAGTCCGGGACAGGGGAGCAACGAG. This gives the protein CASSPGQGSNE. The full CDR3 protein reads CASSPGQGSNEQYF. Complete variable domain (other parts from reference TRBV19 and TRBJ2-7): DGGITQSPKYLFRKEGQNVTLSCEQNLNHDAMYWYRQDPGQGLRLIYYSQIVNDFQKGDIAEGYSVSREKKESFPLTVTSAQKNPTAFYLCASSPGQGSNEQYFGPGTRLTVT.